What follows are 22 T cell receptor beta chains derived from one specimen sequenced in a study of metastatic and nonmetastatic thyroid tumors. No patient had received any treatment before thyroid surgery. TCRdb re-called the PCR reads via MiXCR. The table records tens of thousands of clones, about 12% of them present only once. The specimen was blood. These receptors came from a male donor with papillary thyroid cancer or a benign thyroid nodule (not recorded which). Some clones in this sample may be carry-over from other donors' samples.

This clone came up many times. This chain links TRBV3-1 with TRBJ2-1; 12 nucleotides align to TRBD2. V lost 3 bases, J lost 8 bases, and 5 bases stayed unmatched. The CDR3 is 15 residues long. CDR1 is LGHDT and CDR2 is YNNKEL in the germline V gene (reference sequence). DNA for the CDR3: TGTGCCAGCAGCCAGCCCAGACTAGCGGGAGATGAGCAGTTCTTC. This encodes CASSQPRLAGDEQFF.

This clone was detected ten times or more. V is TRBV4-2 and J is TRBJ2-2; a weak D match, TRBD2 (6 bases). The CDR3 spans 17 residues. Trimming pared 4 bases from V and 4 bases from J, leaving 19 bases between. Germline V gene lookup returns CDR1 LGHNA and CDR2 YNFKEQ. In DNA form, the CDR3 reads TGTGCCAGCAGCCCCGACCCCCGGAGGGGCGTCACCGGGGAGCTGTTTTTT. This codes for CASSPDPRRGVTGELFF.

This clone was detected ten times or more. The CDR3 DNA is TGTGCCACCAGCAGAGGAGCGGGAAGCACAGATACGCAGTATTTT. Translated: CATSRGAGSTDTQYF. V gene TRBV15 combines with J gene TRBJ2-3; 7 positions agree with TRBD2. Germline values: CDR1 LNHNV, CDR2 YYDKDF (reference sequence). The length of the CDR3 is 15 residues. Trimming cost V 1 base and J 0 bases; bases outside gene matches: 1. The full variable domain, with the rest looked up from reference TRBV15 and TRBJ2-3, is DAMVIQNPRYQVTQFGKPVTLSCSQTLNHNVMYWYQQKSSQAPKLLFHYYDKDFNNEADTPDNFQSRRPNTSFCFLDIRSPGLGDTAMYLCATSRGAGSTDTQYFGPGTRLTVL.

There are many counts of this clone. The CDR3 protein is CSVVASGSLYEQYF. The CDR3 DNA sequence: TGCAGCGTTGTGGCTAGCGGGAGCCTCTACGAGCAGTACTTC. The chain couples TRBV29-1 to TRBJ2-7, with 10 bases fitting TRBD2. Germline loops: CDR1 SQVTM, CDR2 ANQGSEA. V was pared by 4 bases and J by 3 bases, with 6 bases of the junction left unmatched. The CDR3 extends over 14 amino acids.

This clone was counted at least ten times. The chain joins TRBV20-1 to TRBJ1-4, with D possibly matching TRBD1 (5 bases). Germline loops: CDR1 DFQATT, CDR2 SNEGSKA (reference sequence). CDR3 length equals 15 residues. Between the trimmed V and J ends, which lost 2 bases and 7 bases, there was a span of 17 bases. For the CDR3, the DNA is TGCAGTGCTAGAATCCCGGGCGGGAGGGGTGAAAAACTGTTTTTT. It translates to CSARIPGGRGEKLFF.

At least ten counts were recorded for this clone. The V call is TRBV29-1, the J call TRBJ2-7, with a tentative D call TRBD1 (6 bases). The germline V gene has CDR1 SQVTM and CDR2 ANQGSEA. Trimming took off 6 bases at V and 6 bases at J, with 15 bases between the two ends. There are 12 residues in the CDR3. CDR3 coding DNA: TGCAGCGTCGCAGGGGAAGGGGGCGAGCAGTACTTC. Protein sequence: CSVAGEGGEQYF.

This clone was seen repeatedly, ten times or more. This rearrangement joins TRBV4-1 to TRBJ2-7, with 7 bases identical to TRBD1. The length of the CDR3 is 15 residues. V shed 6 bases and J 12 bases; nucleotides not matched to a gene: 20. The V gene's germline CDR1 is MGHRA and CDR2 YSYEKL. CDR3 sequence reads: CASSRGDSPSYERYF. The CDR3 bases are TGCGCCAGCAGTCGAGGGGACAGCCCGAGTTACGAGAGGTACTTC.

Concerning this clone itself: Other DNA sequences within the sample encode an identical CDR3. J is TRBJ2-2 and V is TRBV6-1, with TRBD1 matching 8 bases. CDR1 and CDR2 from the germline V gene are MNHNS and SASEGT. Trimming removed 8 bases from V and 4 bases from J; junction bases left unmatched: 9. The CDR3 has 15 residues. Here the CDR3 reads CASYETGDSTGELFF. CDR3 in DNA: TGTGCCAGCTACGAGACAGGGGATAGCACCGGGGAGCTGTTTTTT.

This clone is classed as medium-sized. The chain has TRBV6-1 and TRBJ1-2; D perhaps matches TRBD1 (6 bases). Germline V gene sequence: CDR1 MNHNS, CDR2 SASEGT. Trimming left V 7 bases short and J 2 bases short, with 11 bases between. This CDR3 comprises 13 residues. CDR3 DNA sequence: TGTGCCAGCATCCCGGGGGGCAACTATGGCTACACCTTC. Its translation: CASIPGGNYGYTF.

This clone was detected many times. A much more abundant neighbour one base away suggests this may be a read error. This rearrangement joins TRBV6-1 to TRBJ1-1; no reliable D call. The CDR3 has 13 residues. Looked up from germline, CDR1 is MNHNS and CDR2 is SASEGT. The CDR3 loop reads CASSAEFATEASF. In DNA form, the CDR3 reads TGTGCCAGCAGTGCCGAATTCGCCACTGAAGCTTCCTTT.

This clone has a count of ten or more. This chain uses TRBV7-9 with TRBJ2-1; the match to TRBD2 covers 7 bases. The CDR3 contains 16 residues. The germline gives CDR1 SEHNR, CDR2 FQNEAQ (reference sequence). J lost 2 bases, V lost 4 bases, and 8 bases had no gene match. Here the CDR3 reads CASSYVPGLTYNEQFF. The CDR3 bases are TGTGCCAGCAGCTACGTCCCGGGACTAACCTACAATGAGCAGTTCTTC.

This clone has only a few counts. This rearrangement joins TRBV28 to TRBJ1-1; D not certain. This CDR3 is 14 amino acids long. Trimming cost V 6 bases and J 0 bases, with 11 bases left between them. Germline values: CDR1 MDHEN, CDR2 SYDVKM. This chain's CDR3 is CASSPRDLNTEAFF. The DNA of the CDR3 is TGTGCCAGCAGCCCTAGGGATCTGAACACTGAAGCTTTCTTT.

The chain recombines TRBV24-1 with TRBJ2-7, with 7 nucleotides matching TRBD1. Germline trimming cut 8 bases from V and 5 bases from J; bases unmatched to any gene: 11. The CDR3 is 14 residues long. The germline V gene encodes CDR1 KGHDR and CDR2 SFDVKD. CDR3 in amino acids: CATIKSGTVHEQYF. CDR3 DNA sequence: TGTGCCACCATTAAATCCGGGACAGTGCACGAGCAGTACTTC.

This clone was observed many times. J is TRBJ2-7 and V is TRBV20-1; 9 nucleotides agree with TRBD1. V trimming: 0 bases; J trimming: 6 bases; junction bases outside the gene matches: 12. The germline V gene has CDR1 DFQATT and CDR2 SNEGSKA (reference sequence). CDR3 size: 16 residues. The CDR3 coding sequence is TGCAGTGCTAGAGATGTTCGGACAGGGGACGTCTTCGAGCAGTACTTC. This encodes CSARDVRTGDVFEQYF.

The table lists this clone with many counts. V usage is TRBV6-4 and J usage is TRBJ2-1, with D unclear. The CDR3 totals 13 residues. The V end lost 6 bases, the J end lost 5 bases, and 11 bases lay between the germline ends. CDR1 and CDR2 (germline): MRHNA, SNTAGT. The DNA of the CDR3 is TGTGCCAGCAGCTTTAGGGCCAACAATGAGCAGTTCTTC. Translation gives CASSFRANNEQFF.

This clone was recorded many times. The chain links TRBV9 to TRBJ2-7, with TRBD1 matching over 11 bases. The trim removed 4 bases at V and 4 bases at J, leaving 7 bases unmatched. The CDR3 contains 15 residues. From germline, CDR1 is SGDLS and CDR2 YYNGEE. CDR3 protein: CASSIAGTGGYEQYF. CDR3 nucleotides: TGTGCCAGCAGCATCGCCGGGACAGGGGGGTACGAGCAGTACTTC.

There are a few counts of this clone. The chain uses TRBV12-3 or TRBV12-4 and TRBJ2-5; D may correspond to TRBD1 or TRBD2 (6 bases each). Deletions cut 4 bases from V and 4 bases from J, with 16 bases between. This CDR3 is 15 amino acids long. The CDR3 sequence is CASSSPRGVGETQYF. In DNA, the CDR3 is TGTGCCAGCAGTTCCCCGAGGGGGGTGGGAGAGACCCAGTACTTC.

This chain connects TRBV28 to TRBJ2-2; perhaps TRBD1 as D (6 bases). Per germline, CDR1 MDHEN and CDR2 SYDVKM. V was pared by 6 bases and J by 2 bases, with 16 bases between. The CDR3 has 16 amino acids. The CDR3 spells CASRRRQEPNTGELFF. The CDR3 coding sequence is TGTGCCAGCAGACGCCGACAGGAACCCAACACCGGGGAGCTGTTTTTT.

V and J are TRBV27 and TRBJ2-5, with 9 bases that match TRBD1. This CDR3 spans 15 amino acids. CDR1 is MNHEY and CDR2 is SMNVEV in the germline V gene (reference sequence). V trimming: 6 bases; J trimming: 10 bases; junction bases outside the gene matches: 15. The CDR3 is CASSPGGQGRRGQYF. In DNA, the CDR3 is TGTGCCAGCAGCCCGGGGGGACAGGGCCGGAGGGGCCAGTACTTC.

This clone occurred a few times. The rearrangement links TRBV28 to TRBJ1-6, with D possibly being TRBD1 (6 bases). Deletions cut 6 bases from V and 6 bases from J, with 15 bases between. CDR3 length equals 15 residues. The germline gives CDR1 MDHEN, CDR2 SYDVKM. The CDR3 region has the DNA TGTGCCAGCAGGGCCGGGACCAGGGGTAATTCACCCCTCCACTTT. Translation: CASRAGTRGNSPLHF.

Notes on this clone: A clone one base away is much larger, so this may be a read error. The chain carries TRBV11-2 and TRBJ2-5; possibly TRBD2 for D (6 bases). V was trimmed by 3 bases and J by 9 bases, leaving 20 bases between them. Germline CDR1 SGHAT, CDR2 FQNNGV. The CDR3 covers 15 residues. The CDR3 region is CASSFSNSMGEAQYF. CDR3 nucleotide sequence: TGTGCCAGCAGCTTTAGTAATTCTATGGGGGAGGCCCAGTACTTC.

A single count supports this clone. The chain has TRBV3-1 and TRBJ1-2; possibly TRBD1 for D (6 bases). CDR1 is LGHDT, CDR2 YNNKEL, per germline (reference sequence). The CDR3 covers 15 residues. Trimming removed 4 bases at V and 7 bases at J, with 19 bases between. CDR3 sequence: CASSRLLQGEGGYTF. CDR3 DNA sequence: TGTGCCAGCAGCCGTTTACTACAGGGAGAAGGTGGCTACACCTTC. The full variable domain, with the rest looked up from reference TRBV3-1 and TRBJ1-2, is DTAVSQTPKYLVTQMGNDKSIKCEQNLGHDTMYWYKQDSKKFLKIMFSYNNKELIINETVPNRFSPKSPDKAHLNLHINSLELGDSAVYFCASSRLLQGEGGYTFGSGTRLTVV.